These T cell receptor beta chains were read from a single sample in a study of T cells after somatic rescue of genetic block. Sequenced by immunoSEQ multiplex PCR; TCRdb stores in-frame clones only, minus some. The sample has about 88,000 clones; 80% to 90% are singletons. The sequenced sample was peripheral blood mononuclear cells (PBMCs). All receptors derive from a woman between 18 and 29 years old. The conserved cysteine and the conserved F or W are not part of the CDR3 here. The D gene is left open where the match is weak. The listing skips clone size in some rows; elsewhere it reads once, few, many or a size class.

ASSGGATYNEQF	NA	TRBV6-5	TRBJ2-1	NA
AISESSGVGNEQF	NA	TRBV10-3	TRBJ2-1	NA
ASSGTGLNEKLF	NA	TRBV5-4	TRBJ1-4	TRBD1
ASMYSLSEKLF	NA	TRBV6-1	TRBJ1-4	NA
SVEVVKNIQY	NA	TRBV29-1	TRBJ2-4	NA
ASSPGTGGFGTQY	NA	TRBV9	TRBJ2-5	TRBD1
ASSHPSEGGRTEAF	NA	TRBV4-1	TRBJ1-1	TRBD1
ASSLDRVGYNEQF	NA	TRBV5-1	TRBJ2-1	NA
ASQGYGYT	NA	TRBV28	TRBJ1-2	NA
AILGTGNYEQY	NA	TRBV7-9	TRBJ2-7	TRBD1
ASSFLGVGTEAF	NA	TRBV27	TRBJ1-1	NA
ASSEVPMNTEAF	NA	TRBV2	TRBJ1-1	NA
ASSLNRARSYEQY	NA	TRBV27	TRBJ2-7	NA
ASSPELRQANTGELF	NA	TRBV5-4	TRBJ2-2	NA
ASSERQGQAF	once	TRBV10-1	TRBJ1-1	TRBD1
ASSEMNTEAF	NA	TRBV6-1	TRBJ1-1	NA
ASSLWGSIQETQY	once	TRBV5-1	TRBJ2-5	NA